This T cell receptor beta chain was found in a study of identical twins. TCRdb independently ran MiXCR on the 5' RACE reads; one entry per CDR3 protein. The sample consists of 540,000 or so distinct CDR3 sequences, 20% to 25% of them appearing once. This CDR3 is 15 amino acids long. CDR1 is MNHNS, CDR2 SASEGT, per germline. V lost 6 bases and J lost 0; bases outside the gene matches: 4. To note about this clonotype: What it binds is unknown.

Whole-study results and caveats: The models gave estimates that fell short of the out-of-frame TCR alpha sharing seen in monozygotic twins.

These data were likewise used in another study, on yellow fever vaccine responses in identical twins.

What was sequenced was CD4+ T cells sorted from blood. The chain combines TRBV6-1 with TRBJ2-7; 11 bases line up with TRBD1. The receptor comes from a woman younger than 30 in good health. The CDR3 region is CASSPDRGLSYEQYF. The CDR3 bases are TGTGCCAGCAGCCCGGACAGGGGGCTCTCCTACGAGCAGTACTTC.